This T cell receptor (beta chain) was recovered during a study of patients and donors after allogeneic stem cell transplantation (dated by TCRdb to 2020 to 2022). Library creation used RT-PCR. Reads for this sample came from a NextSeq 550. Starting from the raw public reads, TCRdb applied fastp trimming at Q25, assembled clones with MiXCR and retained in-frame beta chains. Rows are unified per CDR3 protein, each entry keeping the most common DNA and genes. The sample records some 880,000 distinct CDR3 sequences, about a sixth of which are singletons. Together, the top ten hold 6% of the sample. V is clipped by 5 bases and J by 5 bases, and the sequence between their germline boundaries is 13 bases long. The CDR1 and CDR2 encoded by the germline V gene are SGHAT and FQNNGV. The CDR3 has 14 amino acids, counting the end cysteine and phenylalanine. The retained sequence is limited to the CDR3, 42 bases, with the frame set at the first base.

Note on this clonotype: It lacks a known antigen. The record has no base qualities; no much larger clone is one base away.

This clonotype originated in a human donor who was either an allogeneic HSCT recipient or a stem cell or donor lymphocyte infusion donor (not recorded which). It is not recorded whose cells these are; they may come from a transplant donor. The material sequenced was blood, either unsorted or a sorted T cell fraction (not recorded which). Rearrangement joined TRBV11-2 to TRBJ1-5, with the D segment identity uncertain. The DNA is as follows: TGTGCCAGCAGCCCCCGGGCTTACCATCAGCCCCAGCATTTT. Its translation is CASSPRAYHQPQHF.